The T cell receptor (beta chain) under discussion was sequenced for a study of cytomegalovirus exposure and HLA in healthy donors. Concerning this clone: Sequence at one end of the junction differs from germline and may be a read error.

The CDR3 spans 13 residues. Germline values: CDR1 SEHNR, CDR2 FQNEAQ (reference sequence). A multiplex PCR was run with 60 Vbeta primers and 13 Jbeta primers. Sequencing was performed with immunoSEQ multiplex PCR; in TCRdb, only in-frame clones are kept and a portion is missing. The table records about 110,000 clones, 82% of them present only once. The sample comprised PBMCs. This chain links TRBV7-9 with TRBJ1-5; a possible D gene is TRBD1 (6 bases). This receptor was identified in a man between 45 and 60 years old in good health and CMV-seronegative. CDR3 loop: CSSSRGSNQPQHF. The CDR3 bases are TGTTCCAGCTCCAGGGGTAGCAATCAGCCCCAGCATTTT.